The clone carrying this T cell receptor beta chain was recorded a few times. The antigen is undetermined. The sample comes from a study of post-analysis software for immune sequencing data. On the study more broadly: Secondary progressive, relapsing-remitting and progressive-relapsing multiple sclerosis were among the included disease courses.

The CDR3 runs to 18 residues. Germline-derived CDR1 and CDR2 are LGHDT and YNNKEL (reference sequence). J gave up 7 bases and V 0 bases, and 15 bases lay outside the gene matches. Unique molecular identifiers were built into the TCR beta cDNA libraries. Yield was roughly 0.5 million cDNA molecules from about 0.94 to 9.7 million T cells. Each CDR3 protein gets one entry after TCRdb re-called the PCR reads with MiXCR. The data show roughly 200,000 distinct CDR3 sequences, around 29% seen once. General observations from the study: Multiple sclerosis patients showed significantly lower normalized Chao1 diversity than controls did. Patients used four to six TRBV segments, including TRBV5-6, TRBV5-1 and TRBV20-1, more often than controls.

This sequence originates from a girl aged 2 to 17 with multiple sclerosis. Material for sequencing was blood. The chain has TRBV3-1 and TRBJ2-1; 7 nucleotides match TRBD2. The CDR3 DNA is TGTGCCAGCAGCCAAGATAGGAAGGGTCTAGCGGCCGTTAATGAGCAGTTCTTC. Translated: CASSQDRKGLAAVNEQFF.